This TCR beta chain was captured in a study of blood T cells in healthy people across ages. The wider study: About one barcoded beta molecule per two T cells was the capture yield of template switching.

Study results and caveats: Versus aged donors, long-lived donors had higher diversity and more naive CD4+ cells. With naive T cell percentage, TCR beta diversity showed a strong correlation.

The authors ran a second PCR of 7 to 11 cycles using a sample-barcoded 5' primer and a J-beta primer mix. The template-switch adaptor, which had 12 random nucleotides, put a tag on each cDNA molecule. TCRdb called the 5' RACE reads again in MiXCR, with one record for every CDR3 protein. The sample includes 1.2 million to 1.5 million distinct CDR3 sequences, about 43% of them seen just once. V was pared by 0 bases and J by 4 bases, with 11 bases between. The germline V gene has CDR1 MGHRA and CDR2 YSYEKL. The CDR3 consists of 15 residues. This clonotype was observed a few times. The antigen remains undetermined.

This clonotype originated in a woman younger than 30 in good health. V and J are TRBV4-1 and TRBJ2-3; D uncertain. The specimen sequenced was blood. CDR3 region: CASSQDVAFSDTQYF. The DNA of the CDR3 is TGCGCCAGCAGCCAAGACGTAGCTTTCTCAGATACGCAGTATTTT.